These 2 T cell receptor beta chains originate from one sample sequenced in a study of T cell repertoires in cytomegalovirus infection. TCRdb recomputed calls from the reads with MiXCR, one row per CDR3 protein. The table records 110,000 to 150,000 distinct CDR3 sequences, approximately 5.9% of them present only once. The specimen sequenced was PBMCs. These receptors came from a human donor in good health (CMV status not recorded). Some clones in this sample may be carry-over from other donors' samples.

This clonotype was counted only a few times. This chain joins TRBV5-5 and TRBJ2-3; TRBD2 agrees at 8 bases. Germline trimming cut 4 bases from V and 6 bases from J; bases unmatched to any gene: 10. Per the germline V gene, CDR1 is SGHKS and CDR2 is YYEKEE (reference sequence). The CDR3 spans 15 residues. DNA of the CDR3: TGTGCCAGCAGCCCGGTCGGGGGGGGGCCTGATACGCAGTATTTT. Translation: CASSPVGGGPDTQYF.

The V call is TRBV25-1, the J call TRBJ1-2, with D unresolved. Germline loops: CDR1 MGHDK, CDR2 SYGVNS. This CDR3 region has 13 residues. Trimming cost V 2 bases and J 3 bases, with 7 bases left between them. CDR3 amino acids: CASSEGLYYGYTF. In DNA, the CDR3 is TGTGCCAGCAGTGAAGGGCTGTACTATGGCTACACCTTC.